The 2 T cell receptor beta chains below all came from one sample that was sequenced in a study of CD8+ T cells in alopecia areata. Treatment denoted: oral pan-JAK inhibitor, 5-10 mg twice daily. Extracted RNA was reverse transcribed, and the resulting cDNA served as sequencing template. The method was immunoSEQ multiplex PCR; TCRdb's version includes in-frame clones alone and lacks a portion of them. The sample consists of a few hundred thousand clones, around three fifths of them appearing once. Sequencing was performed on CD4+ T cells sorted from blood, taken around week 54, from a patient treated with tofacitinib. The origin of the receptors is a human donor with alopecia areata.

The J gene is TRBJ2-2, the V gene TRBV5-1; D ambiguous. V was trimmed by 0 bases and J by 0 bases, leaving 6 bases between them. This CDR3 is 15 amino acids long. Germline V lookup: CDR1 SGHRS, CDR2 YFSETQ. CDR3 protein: CASSLDSANTGELFF. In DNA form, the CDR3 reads TGCGCCAGCAGCTTGGATTCCGCGAACACCGGGGAGCTGTTTTTT.

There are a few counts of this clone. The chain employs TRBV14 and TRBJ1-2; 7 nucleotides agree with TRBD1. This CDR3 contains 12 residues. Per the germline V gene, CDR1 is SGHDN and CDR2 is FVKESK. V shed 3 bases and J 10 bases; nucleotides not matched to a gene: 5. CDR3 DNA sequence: TGTGCCAGCAGCCAGTCAGACAGGGACTACACCTTC. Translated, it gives CASSQSDRDYTF.